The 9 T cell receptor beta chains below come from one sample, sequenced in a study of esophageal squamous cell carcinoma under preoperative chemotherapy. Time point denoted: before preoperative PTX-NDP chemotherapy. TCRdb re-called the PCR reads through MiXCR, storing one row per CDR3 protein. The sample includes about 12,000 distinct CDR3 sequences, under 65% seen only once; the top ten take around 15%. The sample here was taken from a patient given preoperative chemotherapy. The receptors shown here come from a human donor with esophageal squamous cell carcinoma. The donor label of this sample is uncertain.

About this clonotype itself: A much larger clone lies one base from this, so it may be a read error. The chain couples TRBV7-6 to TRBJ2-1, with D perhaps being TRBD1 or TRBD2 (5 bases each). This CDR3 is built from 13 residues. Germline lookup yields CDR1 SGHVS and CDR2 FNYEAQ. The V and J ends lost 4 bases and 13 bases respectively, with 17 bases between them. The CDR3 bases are TGTGCCAGCAGCTCAGGGTTGAGGGAGACCCAGTTCTTC. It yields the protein CASSSGLRETQFF.

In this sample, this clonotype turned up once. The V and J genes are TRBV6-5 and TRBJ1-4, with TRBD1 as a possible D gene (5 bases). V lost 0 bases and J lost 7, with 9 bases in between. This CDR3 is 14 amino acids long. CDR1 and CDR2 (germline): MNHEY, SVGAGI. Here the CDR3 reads CASSYSFQGEKLFF. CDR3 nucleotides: TGTGCCAGCAGTTACTCTTTCCAGGGTGAAAAACTGTTTTTT.

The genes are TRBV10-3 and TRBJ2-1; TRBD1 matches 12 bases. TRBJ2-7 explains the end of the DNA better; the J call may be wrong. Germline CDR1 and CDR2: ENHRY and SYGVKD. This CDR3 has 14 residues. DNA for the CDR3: TGTGCCTCGCTCGGGACAGGGGGCGGGTACGAGCAGTACTTC. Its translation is CASLGTGGGYEQYF.

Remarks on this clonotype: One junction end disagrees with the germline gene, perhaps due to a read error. CDR3 in amino acids: CASSWRGGGVCDPETQYF. Here the CDR3 DNA reads TGCGCGAGCAGTTGGAGGGGAGGGGGGGTTTGTGACCCAGAGACCCAGTACTTC. The chain links TRBV6-8 to TRBJ2-5; the D gene is possibly TRBD2 (7 bases). CDR1 MNHGY and CDR2 SAAAGT come from the germline V gene. This CDR3 is built from 18 residues.

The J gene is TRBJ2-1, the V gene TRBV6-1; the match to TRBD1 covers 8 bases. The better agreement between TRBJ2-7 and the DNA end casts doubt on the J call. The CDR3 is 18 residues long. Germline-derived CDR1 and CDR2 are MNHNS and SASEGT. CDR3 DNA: TGTGCCAGCAGTGAGCGAATGTTAGGACAGGGTGTCAACAATGAGCAGTACTTC. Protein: CASSERMLGQGVNNEQYF.

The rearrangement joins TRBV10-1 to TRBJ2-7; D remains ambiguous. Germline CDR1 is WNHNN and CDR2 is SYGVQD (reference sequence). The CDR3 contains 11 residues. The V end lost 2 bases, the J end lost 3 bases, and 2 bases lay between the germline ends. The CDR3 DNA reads TGCGCCAGCAGTGAGGGCTACGAGCAGTACTTC. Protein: CASSEGYEQYF.

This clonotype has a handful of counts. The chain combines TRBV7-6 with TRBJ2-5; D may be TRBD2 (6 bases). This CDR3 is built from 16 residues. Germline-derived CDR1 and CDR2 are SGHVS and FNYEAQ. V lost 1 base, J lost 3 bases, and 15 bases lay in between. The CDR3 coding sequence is TGTGCCAGCAGCTTAGATGTGGGGTCGGGGGAAGAGACCCAGTACTTC. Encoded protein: CASSLDVGSGEETQYF.

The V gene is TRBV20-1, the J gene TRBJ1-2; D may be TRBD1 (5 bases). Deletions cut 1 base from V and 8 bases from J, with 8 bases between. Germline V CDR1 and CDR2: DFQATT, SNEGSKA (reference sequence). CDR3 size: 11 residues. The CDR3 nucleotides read TGCAGTGCTAGAGTTCAGGGAGGCTACACCTTC. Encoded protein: CSARVQGGYTF.

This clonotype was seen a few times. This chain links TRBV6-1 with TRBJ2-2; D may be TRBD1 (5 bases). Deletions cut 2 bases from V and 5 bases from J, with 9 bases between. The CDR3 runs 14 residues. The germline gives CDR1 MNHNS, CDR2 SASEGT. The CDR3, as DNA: TGTGCCAGCAGTGAATCACAGGCTACCGGGGAGCTGTTTTTT. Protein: CASSESQATGELFF.